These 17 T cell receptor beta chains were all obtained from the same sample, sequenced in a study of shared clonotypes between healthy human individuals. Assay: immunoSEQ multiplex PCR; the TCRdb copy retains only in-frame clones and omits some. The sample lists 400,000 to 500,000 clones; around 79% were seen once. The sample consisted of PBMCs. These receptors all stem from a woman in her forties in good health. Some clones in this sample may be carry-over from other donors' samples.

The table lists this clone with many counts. The CDR3 region is CASRVSPHTEAFF. The CDR3 coding sequence is TGTGCCAGTAGGGTCAGCCCGCACACTGAAGCTTTCTTT. The chain combines TRBV19 with TRBJ1-1, with no clear D. From germline, CDR1 is LNHDA and CDR2 SQIVND (reference sequence). This CDR3 has 13 residues. The V gene lost 6 bases and the J gene lost 3 bases, with 11 bases spanning the gap. Combining the CDR3 with reference TRBV19 and TRBJ1-1 gives the whole variable domain DGGITQSPKYLFRKEGQNVTLSCEQNLNHDAMYWYRQDPGQGLRLIYYSQIVNDFQKGDIAEGYSVSREKKESFPLTVTSAQKNPTAFYLCASRVSPHTEAFFGQGTRLTVV.

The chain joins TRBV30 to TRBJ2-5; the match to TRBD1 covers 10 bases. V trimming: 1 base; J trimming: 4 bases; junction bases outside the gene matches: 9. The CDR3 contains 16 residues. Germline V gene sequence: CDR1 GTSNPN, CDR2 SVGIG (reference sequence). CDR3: CAWSELRDRGRETQYF. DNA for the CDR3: TGTGCCTGGAGTGAGCTTAGGGACAGGGGTCGAGAGACCCAGTACTTC.

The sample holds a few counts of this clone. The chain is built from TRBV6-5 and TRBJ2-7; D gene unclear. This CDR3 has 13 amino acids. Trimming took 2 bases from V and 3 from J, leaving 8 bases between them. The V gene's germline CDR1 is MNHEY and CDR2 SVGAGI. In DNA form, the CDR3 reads TGTGCCAGCAGTTACGGGCCTCTCTACGAGCAGTACTTC. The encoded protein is CASSYGPLYEQYF.

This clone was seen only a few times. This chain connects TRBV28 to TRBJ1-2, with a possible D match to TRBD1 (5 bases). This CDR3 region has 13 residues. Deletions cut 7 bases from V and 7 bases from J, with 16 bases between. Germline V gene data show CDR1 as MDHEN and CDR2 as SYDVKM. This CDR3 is CASTLGGVAGYTF. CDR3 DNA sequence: TGTGCCAGCACCCTGGGGGGGGTGGCTGGCTACACCTTC.

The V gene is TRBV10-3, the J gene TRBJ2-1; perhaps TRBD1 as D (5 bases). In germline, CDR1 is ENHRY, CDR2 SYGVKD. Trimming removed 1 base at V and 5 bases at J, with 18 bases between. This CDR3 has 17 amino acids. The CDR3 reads CAISEYVTGDPDNEQFF. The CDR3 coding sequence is TGTGCCATCAGTGAGTACGTAACAGGTGACCCTGACAATGAGCAGTTCTTC.

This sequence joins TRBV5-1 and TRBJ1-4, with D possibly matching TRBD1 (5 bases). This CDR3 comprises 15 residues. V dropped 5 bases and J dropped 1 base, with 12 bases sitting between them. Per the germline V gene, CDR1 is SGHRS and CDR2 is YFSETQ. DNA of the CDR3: TGCGCCAGCAGAGAAGGGGTTTTAACTAATGAAAAACTGTTTTTT. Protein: CASREGVLTNEKLFF.

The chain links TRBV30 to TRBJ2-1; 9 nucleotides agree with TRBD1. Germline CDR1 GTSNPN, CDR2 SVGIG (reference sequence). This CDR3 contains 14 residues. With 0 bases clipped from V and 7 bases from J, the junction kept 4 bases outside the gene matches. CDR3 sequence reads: CAWSVGTGMNEQFF. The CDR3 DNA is TGTGCCTGGAGTGTTGGGACAGGGATGAATGAGCAGTTCTTC. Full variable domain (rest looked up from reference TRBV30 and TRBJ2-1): SQTIHQWPATLVQPVGSPLSLECTVEGTSNPNLYWYRQAAGRGLQLLFYSVGIGQISSEVPQNLSASRPQDRQFILSSKKLLLSDSGFYLCAWSVGTGMNEQFFGPGTRLTVL.

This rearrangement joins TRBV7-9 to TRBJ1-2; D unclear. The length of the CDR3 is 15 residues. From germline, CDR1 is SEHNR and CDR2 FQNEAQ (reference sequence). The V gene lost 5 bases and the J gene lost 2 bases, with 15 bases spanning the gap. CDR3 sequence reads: CASSARRLQNYGYTF. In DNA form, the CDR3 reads TGTGCCAGCAGCGCTCGACGGCTGCAAAACTATGGCTACACCTTC.

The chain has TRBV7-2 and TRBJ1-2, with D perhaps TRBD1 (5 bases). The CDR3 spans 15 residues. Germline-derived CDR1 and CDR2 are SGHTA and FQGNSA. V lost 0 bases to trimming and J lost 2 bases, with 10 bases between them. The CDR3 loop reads CASSLAGGGNYGYTF. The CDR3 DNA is TGTGCCAGCAGCTTAGCCGGGGGAGGAAACTATGGCTACACCTTC.

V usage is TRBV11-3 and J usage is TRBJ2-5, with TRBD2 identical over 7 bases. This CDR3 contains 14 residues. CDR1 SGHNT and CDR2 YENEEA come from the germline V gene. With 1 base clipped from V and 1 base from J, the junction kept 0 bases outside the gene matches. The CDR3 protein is CASSLGGGQETQYF. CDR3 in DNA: TGTGCCAGCAGCTTAGGGGGGGGCCAAGAGACCCAGTACTTC.

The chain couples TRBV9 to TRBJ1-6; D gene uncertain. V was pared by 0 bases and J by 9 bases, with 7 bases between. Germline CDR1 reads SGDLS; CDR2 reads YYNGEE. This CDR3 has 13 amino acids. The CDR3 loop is CASSVEIRSPLHF. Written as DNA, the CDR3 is TGTGCCAGCAGCGTAGAAATACGTTCACCCCTCCACTTT.

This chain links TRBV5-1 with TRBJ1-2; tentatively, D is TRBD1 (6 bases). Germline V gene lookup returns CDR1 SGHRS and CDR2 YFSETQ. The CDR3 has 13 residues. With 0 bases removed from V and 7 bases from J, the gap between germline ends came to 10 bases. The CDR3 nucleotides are TGCGCCAGCAGCTTGGACAGGGATTCTGGCTACACCTTC. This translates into CASSLDRDSGYTF.

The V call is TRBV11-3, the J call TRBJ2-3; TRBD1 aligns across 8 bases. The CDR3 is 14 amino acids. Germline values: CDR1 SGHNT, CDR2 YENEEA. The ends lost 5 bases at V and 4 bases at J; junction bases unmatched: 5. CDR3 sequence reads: CASSPDRGPDTQYF. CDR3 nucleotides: TGTGCCAGCAGCCCAGACAGGGGTCCAGATACGCAGTATTTT. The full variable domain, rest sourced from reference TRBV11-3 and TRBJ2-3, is EAGVVQSPRYKIIEKKQPVAFWCNPISGHNTLYWYLQNLGQGPELLIRYENEEAVDDSQLPKDRFSAERLKGVDSTLKIQPAELGDSAVYLCASSPDRGPDTQYFGPGTRLTVL.

Here the CDR3 DNA reads TGTGCCAGCAGCTCGAACAGGGGTTCTAACTATGGCTACACCTTC. This translates into CASSSNRGSNYGYTF. The rearrangement joins TRBV2 to TRBJ1-2; 7 nucleotides agree with TRBD1. J was trimmed by 0 bases and V by 6 bases; bases with no gene match: 7. Germline assignment: CDR1 SNHLY and CDR2 FYNNEI. The CDR3 has 15 amino acids.

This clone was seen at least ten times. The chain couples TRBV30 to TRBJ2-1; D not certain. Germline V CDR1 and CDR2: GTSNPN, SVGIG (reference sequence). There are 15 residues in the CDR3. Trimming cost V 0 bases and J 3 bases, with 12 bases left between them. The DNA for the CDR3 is TGTGCCTGGAGTGTGGTGGGGAACGACTACAATGAGCAGTTCTTC. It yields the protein CAWSVVGNDYNEQFF.

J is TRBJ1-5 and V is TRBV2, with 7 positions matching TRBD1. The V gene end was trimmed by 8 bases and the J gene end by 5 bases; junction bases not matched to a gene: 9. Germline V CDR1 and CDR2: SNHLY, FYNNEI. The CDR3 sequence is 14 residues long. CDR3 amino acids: CASAVAGGDQPQHF. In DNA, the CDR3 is TGTGCCAGCGCGGTGGCAGGGGGAGATCAGCCCCAGCATTTT. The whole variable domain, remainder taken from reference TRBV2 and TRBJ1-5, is EPEVTQTPSHQVTQMGQEVILRCVPISNHLYFYWYRQILGQKVEFLVSFYNNEISEKSEIFDDQFSVERPDGSNFTLKIRSTKLEDSAMYFCASAVAGGDQPQHFGDGTRLSIL.

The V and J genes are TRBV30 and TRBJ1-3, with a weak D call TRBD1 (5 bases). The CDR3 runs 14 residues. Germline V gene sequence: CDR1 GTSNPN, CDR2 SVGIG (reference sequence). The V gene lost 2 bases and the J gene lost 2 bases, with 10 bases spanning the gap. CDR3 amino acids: CAWSIWGTGNTIYF. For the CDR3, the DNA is TGTGCCTGGAGTATATGGGGCACTGGAAACACCATATATTTT.